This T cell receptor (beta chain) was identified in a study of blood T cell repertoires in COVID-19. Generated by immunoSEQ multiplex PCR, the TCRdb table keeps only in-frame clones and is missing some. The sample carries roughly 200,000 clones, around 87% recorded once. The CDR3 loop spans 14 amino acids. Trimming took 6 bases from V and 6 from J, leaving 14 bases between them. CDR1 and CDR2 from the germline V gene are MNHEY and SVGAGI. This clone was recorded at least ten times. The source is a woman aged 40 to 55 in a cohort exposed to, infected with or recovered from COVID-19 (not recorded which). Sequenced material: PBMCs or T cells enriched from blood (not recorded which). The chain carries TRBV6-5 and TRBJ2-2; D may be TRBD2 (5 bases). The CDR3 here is CASSGKLEAGELFF. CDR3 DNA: TGTGCCAGCAGCGGAAAACTAGAAGCCGGGGAGCTGTTTTTT.